The 23 T cell receptor beta chains below all came from one sample that was sequenced in a study of shared clonotypes between healthy human individuals. Libraries were prepared by immunoSEQ multiplex PCR; TCRdb keeps only in-frame clonotypes and omits some of them. Altogether 2 million to 2.5 million clones are present, 90% to 97% being singletons, with the ten largest covering about 0.13%. The material sequenced was naive CD4+ T cells sorted from blood. Subset defined: CD45RA+ positively selected. The source of these receptors is a man between 18 and 35 years old in good health.

The V and J genes are TRBV6-1 and TRBJ1-5; D is unresolved. This CDR3 spans 13 amino acids. V lost 4 bases and J lost 9, with 13 bases in between. Germline assignment: CDR1 MNHNS and CDR2 SASEGT. Written as DNA, the CDR3 is TGTGCCAGCAGTGGACCCTGGGATCGGCCCCAGCATTTT. The encoded protein is CASSGPWDRPQHF.

The rearrangement uses TRBV2 and TRBJ2-2, with TRBD1 matching over 7 bases. With V trimmed by 6 bases and J by 5 bases, 12 bases remained unmatched. Germline CDR1 SNHLY, CDR2 FYNNEI. The CDR3 has 16 residues. The CDR3 loop is CASRVTGPIATGELFF. The CDR3 bases are TGTGCCAGCAGGGTGACAGGGCCCATCGCTACCGGGGAGCTGTTTTTT.

The chain has TRBV28 and TRBJ2-7; TRBD1 agrees at 9 bases. With V trimmed by 5 bases and J by 0 bases, 5 bases remained unmatched. Germline V gene data show CDR1 as MDHEN and CDR2 as SYDVKM. The CDR3 runs 15 residues. The CDR3 DNA sequence: TGTGCCAGCAGTCCCGGGACAGGGAGCTCCTACGAGCAGTACTTC. Its protein product is CASSPGTGSSYEQYF.

This sequence joins TRBV7-9 and TRBJ2-3; 11 bases line up with TRBD1. This CDR3 spans 19 amino acids. Germline V gene data show CDR1 as SEHNR and CDR2 as FQNEAQ (reference sequence). V lost 5 bases to trimming and J lost 0 bases; unmatched junction nucleotides: 13. The CDR3 DNA is TGTGCCAGCAGCCCAAGGGTGGACAGGGGGCCCCGGAGCACAGATACGCAGTATTTT. It yields the protein CASSPRVDRGPRSTDTQYF.

In nucleotides, the CDR3 is TGTGCCAGCAGCTTAACAGGGGTGAGCACAGATACGCAGTATTTT. It codes for CASSLTGVSTDTQYF. The chain has TRBV2 and TRBJ2-3; TRBD1 matches 7 bases. Germline CDR1 SNHLY, CDR2 FYNNEI. The CDR3 sequence is 15 residues long. Losses at the gene ends were 6 bases for V and 0 bases for J; bases not matched to a gene: 6.

J is TRBJ2-1 and V is TRBV7-3; D is undetermined. Germline CDR1 reads SGHTA; CDR2 reads FQGTGA. Trimming stripped 2 bases from V and 4 bases from J, with 9 bases between. This CDR3 is built from 14 residues. CDR3 in amino acids: CASSLLQRYNEQFF. CDR3 in DNA: TGTGCCAGCAGCTTATTGCAGAGGTACAATGAGCAGTTCTTC. The variable domain in full, completed from reference TRBV7-3 and TRBJ2-1, reads GAGVSQTPSNKVTEKGKYVELRCDPISGHTALYWYRQSLGQGPEFLIYFQGTGAADDSGLPNDRFFAVRPEGSVSTLKIQRTERGDSAVYLCASSLLQRYNEQFFGPGTRLTVL.

This sequence joins TRBV28 and TRBJ1-2, with TRBD1 identical over 8 bases. Per germline, CDR1 MDHEN and CDR2 SYDVKM. With V trimmed by 5 bases and J by 4 bases, 12 bases remained unmatched. This CDR3 spans 16 amino acids. This chain's CDR3 is CASSPNIDRGPYGYTF. The DNA for the CDR3 is TGTGCCAGCAGTCCGAATATTGACAGGGGCCCCTATGGCTACACCTTC.

This clone turned up a few times. The V gene is TRBV29-1, the J gene TRBJ1-2; D is unclear. Germline lookup yields CDR1 SQVTM and CDR2 ANQGSEA. The CDR3 sequence is 13 residues long. The V end lost 3 bases, the J end lost 5 bases, and 13 bases lay between the germline ends. The CDR3 nucleotides read TGCAGCGTTGACGCGGGTATAAGTTATGGCTACACCTTC. Translating it yields CSVDAGISYGYTF. Filled out from reference TRBV29-1 and TRBJ1-2, the complete variable domain reads SAVISQKPSRDICQRGTSLTIQCQVDSQVTMMFWYRQQPGQSLTLIATANQGSEATYESGFVIDKFPISRPNLTFSTLTVSNMSPEDSSIYLCSVDAGISYGYTFGSGTRLTVV.

This clone was found once. This chain uses TRBV7-9 with TRBJ1-1; D ambiguous. Germline assignment: CDR1 SEHNR and CDR2 FQNEAQ (reference sequence). The V gene lost 2 bases and the J gene lost 8 bases, with 12 bases spanning the gap. The CDR3 covers 13 residues. The CDR3 loop is CASSLRERAEAFF. The CDR3 coding sequence is TGTGCCAGCAGCTTACGTGAGAGGGCCGAAGCTTTCTTT.

The rearrangement uses TRBV15 and TRBJ2-5; possible D gene TRBD2, 6 bases. Trimming shortened V by 6 bases and J by 5 bases, and 16 bases separated the two germline ends. The CDR3 is made up of 14 amino acids. Germline V gene data show CDR1 as LNHNV and CDR2 as YYDKDF (reference sequence). CDR3 sequence reads: CATRGAGWEETQYF. The CDR3 nucleotides are TGTGCCACCAGAGGGGCGGGGTGGGAGGAGACCCAGTACTTC.

CDR3 in amino acids: CASSQGRSTEAFF. CDR3 sequence (DNA): TGTGCCAGTTCACAGGGGCGAAGCACTGAAGCTTTCTTT. The chain combines TRBV6-5 with TRBJ1-1; TRBD1 matches 7 bases. There are 13 residues in the CDR3. Germline assignment: CDR1 MNHEY and CDR2 SVGAGI. V was pared by 9 bases and J by 4 bases, with 8 bases of the junction left unmatched.

The rearrangement uses TRBV5-8 and TRBJ1-2, with D uncertain. CDR3 length: 14 residues. CDR1 is SGHTS and CDR2 is YDEGEE in the germline V gene. V dropped 2 bases and J dropped 0 bases, with 8 bases sitting between them. CDR3 sequence reads: CASSLRRSNYGYTF. The DNA of the CDR3 is TGTGCCAGCAGCTTAAGAAGATCTAACTATGGCTACACCTTC.

This rearrangement joins TRBV6-1 to TRBJ1-4; D is undetermined. This CDR3 has 12 amino acids. Per the germline V gene, CDR1 is MNHNS and CDR2 is SASEGT. The germline V and J ends were trimmed by 10 bases and 3 bases, with 9 bases remaining between them. Here the CDR3 reads CATRKANEKLFF. In nucleotides, the CDR3 is TGTGCCACTCGTAAGGCTAATGAAAAACTGTTTTTT.

The J gene is TRBJ2-5, the V gene TRBV12-5, with 7 bases that match TRBD2. The CDR3 has 11 residues. Germline V gives CDR1 LGHNT, CDR2 FRNRAP. CDR3 amino acids: CAPGGEETQYF. Here the CDR3 DNA reads TGTGCCCCTGGGGGGGAAGAGACCCAGTACTTC.

This chain links TRBV11-2 with TRBJ2-7; D is possibly TRBD2 (6 bases). This CDR3 comprises 14 residues. CDR1 is SGHAT, CDR2 FQNNGV, per germline. Trimming removed 5 bases at V and 6 bases at J, with 17 bases between. CDR3 protein: CASSPLWGVGEQYF. DNA of the CDR3: TGTGCCAGCAGCCCCCTTTGGGGGGTGGGCGAGCAGTACTTC.

V gene TRBV30 combines with J gene TRBJ1-1; D perhaps matches TRBD1 (5 bases). This CDR3 comprises 14 residues. Trimming shortened V by 2 bases and J by 1 base, and 11 bases separated the two germline ends. Germline-derived CDR1 and CDR2 are GTSNPN and SVGIG (reference sequence). The CDR3 is CAWSPGLQNTEAFF. In DNA, the CDR3 is TGTGCCTGGAGTCCGGGACTTCAGAACACTGAAGCTTTCTTT.

The chain uses TRBV19 and TRBJ1-4, with TRBD1 as a possible D gene (6 bases). The V end was cut by 9 bases, the J end by 5 bases, with 16 bases between. Germline V gene lookup returns CDR1 LNHDA and CDR2 SQIVND (reference sequence). The CDR3 loop spans 14 amino acids. The CDR3 DNA sequence: TGTGCCAGCCACCGACAGGAGAAGAATGAAAAACTGTTTTTT. It codes for CASHRQEKNEKLFF.

To note about this clone: The junction shows a germline mismatch at one end, possibly a read error. The CDR3 spells CASSFFDRPLGSTIYF. The CDR3 region has the DNA TGTGCCAGCAGCTTCTTTGACAGGCCCTTAGGAAGCACCATATATTTT. This chain connects TRBV5-6 to TRBJ1-3; D perhaps matches TRBD1 (6 bases). The CDR3 contains 16 residues. Germline lookup yields CDR1 SGHDT and CDR2 YYEEEE. Full variable domain (missing parts from reference TRBV5-6 and TRBJ1-3): DAGVTQSPTHLIKTRGQQVTLRCSPKSGHDTVSWYQQALGQGPQFIFQYYEEEERQRGNFPDRFSGHQFPNYSSELNVNALLLGDSALYLCASSFFDRPLGSTIYFGEGSWLTVV.

The chain recombines TRBV5-4 with TRBJ2-2, with 10 bases identical to TRBD1. The CDR3 is made up of 15 amino acids. Trimming at V came to 4 bases and at J to 3 bases, leaving 3 bases not matched to a gene. Germline V lookup: CDR1 SGHNT, CDR2 YYREEE (reference sequence). CDR3 residues: CASSPGTGDTGELFF. CDR3 DNA: TGTGCCAGCAGCCCCGGGACAGGGGACACCGGGGAGCTGTTTTTT.

The rearrangement links TRBV18 to TRBJ1-6; 8 bases align to TRBD1. Germline V lookup: CDR1 KGHSH, CDR2 LQKENI. This CDR3 is 13 amino acids long. The trim removed 8 bases at V and 8 bases at J, leaving 5 bases unmatched. The CDR3 sequence is CASAGQDDSPLHF. CDR3 sequence (DNA): TGTGCCAGCGCGGGACAGGATGATTCACCCCTCCACTTT.

Worth noting for this clone: Other DNA sequences within the sample encode an identical CDR3. The rearrangement uses TRBV28 and TRBJ1-5, with 10 nucleotides matching TRBD1. The germline gives CDR1 MDHEN, CDR2 SYDVKM. The V gene end was trimmed by 5 bases and the J gene end by 4 bases; junction bases not matched to a gene: 5. The CDR3 covers 15 residues. In DNA form, the CDR3 reads TGTGCCAGCAGTCCCGGACAGGGGGGTAATCAGCCCCAGCATTTT. This encodes CASSPGQGGNQPQHF. The complete variable domain, with remaining parts taken from reference TRBV28 and TRBJ1-5, reads DVKVTQSSRYLVKRTGEKVFLECVQDMDHENMFWYRQDPGLGLRLIYFSYDVKMKEKGDIPEGYSVSREKKERFSLILESASTNQTSMYLCASSPGQGGNQPQHFGDGTRLSIL.

CDR3 bases: TGTGCCTGGAGCTCCGGGACTCGGGGCACAGATACGCAGTATTTT. This translates into CAWSSGTRGTDTQYF. The V call is TRBV30, the J call TRBJ2-3; D possibly corresponds to TRBD2 (6 bases). The CDR3 length is 15 residues. Trimming pared 3 bases from V and 1 base from J, leaving 14 bases between. The germline gives CDR1 GTSNPN, CDR2 SVGIG (reference sequence). The variable domain in full, completed from reference TRBV30 and TRBJ2-3, reads SQTIHQWPATLVQPVGSPLSLECTVEGTSNPNLYWYRQAAGRGLQLLFYSVGIGQISSEVPQNLSASRPQDRQFILSSKKLLLSDSGFYLCAWSSGTRGTDTQYFGPGTRLTVL.

A single count supports this clone. The rearrangement links TRBV7-9 to TRBJ2-3, with 10 bases lining up with TRBD1. J gave up 3 bases and V 4 bases, and 7 bases lay outside the gene matches. CDR3 length equals 16 residues. The germline gives CDR1 SEHNR, CDR2 FQNEAQ (reference sequence). The CDR3 DNA reads TGTGCCAGCAGCTCCCCGGGACAGGGGTTTACAGATACGCAGTATTTT. Residues: CASSSPGQGFTDTQYF.